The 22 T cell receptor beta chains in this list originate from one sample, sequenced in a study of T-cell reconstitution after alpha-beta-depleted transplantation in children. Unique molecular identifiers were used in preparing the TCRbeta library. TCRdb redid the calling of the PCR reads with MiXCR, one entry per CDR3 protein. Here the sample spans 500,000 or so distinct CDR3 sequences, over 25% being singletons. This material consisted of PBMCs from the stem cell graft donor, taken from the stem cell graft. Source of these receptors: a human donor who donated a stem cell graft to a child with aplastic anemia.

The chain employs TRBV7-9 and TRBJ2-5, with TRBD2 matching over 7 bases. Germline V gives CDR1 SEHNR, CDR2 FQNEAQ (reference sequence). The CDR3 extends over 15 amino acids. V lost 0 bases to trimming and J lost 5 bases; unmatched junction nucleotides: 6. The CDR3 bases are TGTGCCAGCAGCTTAGCGGGAGGGCCCACGGAGACCCAGTACTTC. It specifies CASSLAGGPTETQYF.

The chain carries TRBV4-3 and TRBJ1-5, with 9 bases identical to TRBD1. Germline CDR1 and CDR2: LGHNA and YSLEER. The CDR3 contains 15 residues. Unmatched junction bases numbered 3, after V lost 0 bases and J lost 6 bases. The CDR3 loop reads CASSQETGGAQPQHF. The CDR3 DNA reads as TGCGCCAGCAGCCAAGAGACAGGGGGGGCTCAGCCCCAGCATTTT.

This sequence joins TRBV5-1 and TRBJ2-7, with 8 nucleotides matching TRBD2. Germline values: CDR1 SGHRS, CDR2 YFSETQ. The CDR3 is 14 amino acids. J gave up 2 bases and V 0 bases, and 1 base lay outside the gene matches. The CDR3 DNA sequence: TGCGCCAGCAGCTTGGTAGCGGGGCCCTACGAGCAGTACTTC. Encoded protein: CASSLVAGPYEQYF. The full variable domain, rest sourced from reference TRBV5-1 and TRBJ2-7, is KAGVTQTPRYLIKTRGQQVTLSCSPISGHRSVSWYQQTPGQGLQFLFEYFSETQRNKGNFPGRFSGRQFSNSRSEMNVSTLELGDSALYLCASSLVAGPYEQYFGPGTRLTVT.

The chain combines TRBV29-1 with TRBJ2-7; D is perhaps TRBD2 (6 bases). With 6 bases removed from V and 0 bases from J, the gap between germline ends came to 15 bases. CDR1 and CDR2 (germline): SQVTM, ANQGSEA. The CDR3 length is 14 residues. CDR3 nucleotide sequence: TGCAGCGTCGGTAGCGGATCAAGCTCCTACGAGCAGTACTTC. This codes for CSVGSGSSSYEQYF.

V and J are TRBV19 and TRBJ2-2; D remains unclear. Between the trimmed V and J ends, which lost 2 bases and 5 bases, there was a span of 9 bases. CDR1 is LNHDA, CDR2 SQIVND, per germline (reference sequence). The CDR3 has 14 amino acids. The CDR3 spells CASSIRDRTGELFF. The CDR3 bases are TGTGCCAGTAGTATAAGGGATAGAACCGGGGAGCTGTTTTTT.

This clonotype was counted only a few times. Here the CDR3 DNA reads TGTGCCAGCAGGGGGGGACGGAGGAATAGAGCACAGACAGATACGCAGTATTTT. Protein sequence: CASRGGRRNRAQTDTQYF. The V gene is TRBV12-3 or TRBV12-4, the J gene TRBJ2-3; possibly TRBD2 for D (6 bases). The germline V and J ends were trimmed by 6 bases and 3 bases, with 25 bases remaining between them. The CDR3 spans 18 residues.

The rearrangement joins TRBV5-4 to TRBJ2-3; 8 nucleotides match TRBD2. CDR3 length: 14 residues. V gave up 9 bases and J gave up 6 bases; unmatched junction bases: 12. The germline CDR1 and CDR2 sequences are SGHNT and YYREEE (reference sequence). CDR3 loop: CATHWAGGQDTQYF. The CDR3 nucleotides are TGTGCCACCCACTGGGCGGGAGGCCAGGATACGCAGTATTTT.

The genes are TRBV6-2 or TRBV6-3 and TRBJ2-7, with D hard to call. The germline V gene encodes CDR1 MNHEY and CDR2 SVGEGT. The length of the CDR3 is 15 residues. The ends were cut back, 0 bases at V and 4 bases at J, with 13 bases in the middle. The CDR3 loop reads CASSYSTGFQYEQYF. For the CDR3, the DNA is TGTGCCAGCAGTTACTCGACCGGGTTCCAATACGAGCAGTACTTC.

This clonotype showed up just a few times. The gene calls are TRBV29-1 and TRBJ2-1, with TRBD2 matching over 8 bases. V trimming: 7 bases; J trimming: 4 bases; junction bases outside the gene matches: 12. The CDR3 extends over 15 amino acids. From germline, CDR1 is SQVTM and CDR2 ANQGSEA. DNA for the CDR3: TGCAGCGCCGACGGGTTTAGCGGGGCTTACAATGAGCAGTTCTTC. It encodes CSADGFSGAYNEQFF.

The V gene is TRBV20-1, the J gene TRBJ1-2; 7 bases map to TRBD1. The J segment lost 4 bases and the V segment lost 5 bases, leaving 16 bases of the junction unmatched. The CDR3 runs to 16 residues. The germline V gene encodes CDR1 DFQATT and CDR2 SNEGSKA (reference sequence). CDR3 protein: CSAARGATGSIYGYTF. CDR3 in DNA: TGCAGTGCTGCCAGGGGGGCTACAGGGTCCATCTATGGCTACACCTTC.

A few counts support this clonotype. Here the CDR3 DNA reads TGTGCCAGCAGCTTAAACGACGGCATCAATGAGCAGTTCTTC. Translating it yields CASSLNDGINEQFF. The chain couples TRBV7-7 to TRBJ2-1, with no clear D. This CDR3 has 14 amino acids. V was pared by 2 bases and J by 6 bases, with 11 bases between. Germline CDR1 is SSHAT and CDR2 is FNYEAQ (reference sequence).

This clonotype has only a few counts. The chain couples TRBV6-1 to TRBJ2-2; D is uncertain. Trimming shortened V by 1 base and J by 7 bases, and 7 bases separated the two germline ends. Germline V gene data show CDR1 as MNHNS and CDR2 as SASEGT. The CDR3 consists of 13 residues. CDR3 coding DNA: TGTGCCAGCAGTGAAGATCGGTACGGGGAGCTGTTTTTT. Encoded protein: CASSEDRYGELFF.

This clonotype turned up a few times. The CDR3 coding sequence is TGTGCCAGCAGTTTCGGAGACTCCCACGAGCAGTACGTC. This sequence encodes CASSFGDSHEQYV. The gene calls are TRBV27 and TRBJ2-7; no clear D. Germline CDR1 reads MNHEY; CDR2 reads SMNVEV (reference sequence). This CDR3 comprises 13 residues.

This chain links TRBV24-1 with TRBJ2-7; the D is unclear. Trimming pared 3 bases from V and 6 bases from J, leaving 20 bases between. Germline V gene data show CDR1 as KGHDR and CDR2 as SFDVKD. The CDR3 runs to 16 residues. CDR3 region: CATSDVTTQNPVEQYF. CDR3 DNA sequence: TGTGCCACCAGTGATGTTACTACCCAAAACCCGGTCGAGCAGTACTTC.

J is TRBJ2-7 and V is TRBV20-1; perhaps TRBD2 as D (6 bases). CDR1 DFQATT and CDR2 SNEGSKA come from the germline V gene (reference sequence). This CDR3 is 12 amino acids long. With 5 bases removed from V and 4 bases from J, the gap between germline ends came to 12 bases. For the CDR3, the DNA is TGCAGTGCTCCGGGACTTCTTTACGAGCAGTACTTC. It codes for CSAPGLLYEQYF.

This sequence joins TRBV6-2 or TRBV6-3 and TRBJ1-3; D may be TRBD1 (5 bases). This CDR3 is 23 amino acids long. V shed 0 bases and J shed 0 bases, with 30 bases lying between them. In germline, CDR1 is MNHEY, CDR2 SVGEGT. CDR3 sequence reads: CASSYSAVGTRDPSILSGNTIYF. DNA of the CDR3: TGTGCCAGCAGTTACTCGGCGGTTGGAACAAGGGACCCTTCGATCCTCTCTGGAAACACCATATATTTT.

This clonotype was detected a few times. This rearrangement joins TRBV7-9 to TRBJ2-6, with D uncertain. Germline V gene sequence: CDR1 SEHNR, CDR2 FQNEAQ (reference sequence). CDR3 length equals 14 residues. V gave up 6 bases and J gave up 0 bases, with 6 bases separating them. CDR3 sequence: CASRPGSGANVLTF. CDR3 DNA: TGTGCCAGCAGGCCAGGCTCTGGGGCCAACGTCCTGACTTTC. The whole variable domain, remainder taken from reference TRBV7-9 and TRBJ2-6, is DTGVSQNPRHKITKRGQNVTFRCDPISEHNRLYWYRQTLGQGPEFLTYFQNEAQLEKSRLLSDRFSAERPKGSFSTLEIQRTEQGDSAMYLCASRPGSGANVLTFGAGSRLTVL.

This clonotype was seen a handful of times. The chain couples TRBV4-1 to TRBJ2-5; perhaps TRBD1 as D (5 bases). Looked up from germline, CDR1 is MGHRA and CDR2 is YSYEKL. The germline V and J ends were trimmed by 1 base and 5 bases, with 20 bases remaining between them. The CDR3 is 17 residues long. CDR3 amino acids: CASSQGSLPGSWETQYF. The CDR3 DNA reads TGCGCCAGCAGCCAAGGATCGTTGCCAGGGTCATGGGAGACCCAGTACTTC.

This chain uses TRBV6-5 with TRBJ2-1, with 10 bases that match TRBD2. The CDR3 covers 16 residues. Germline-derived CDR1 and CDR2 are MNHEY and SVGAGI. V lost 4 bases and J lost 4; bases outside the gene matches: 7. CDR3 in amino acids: CASSWKGTSAYNEQFF. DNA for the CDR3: TGTGCCAGCAGTTGGAAAGGGACTAGCGCGTACAATGAGCAGTTCTTC.

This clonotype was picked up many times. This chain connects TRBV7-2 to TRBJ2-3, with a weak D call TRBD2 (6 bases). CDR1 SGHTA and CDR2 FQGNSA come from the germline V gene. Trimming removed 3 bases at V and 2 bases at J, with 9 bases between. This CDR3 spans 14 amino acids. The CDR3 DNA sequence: TGTGCCAGCAGCTTGGAGGGGTCCACAGATACGCAGTATTTT. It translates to CASSLEGSTDTQYF.

Here the CDR3 reads CASSEPIFGVSSYEQYF. CDR3 nucleotides: TGTGCCAGCAGTGAACCGATTTTTGGGGTAAGCTCCTACGAGCAGTACTTC. The V gene is TRBV6-1, the J gene TRBJ2-7; D remains unclear. Germline CDR1 MNHNS, CDR2 SASEGT. Trimming cost V 2 bases and J 0 bases, with 17 bases left between them. There are 17 residues in the CDR3.

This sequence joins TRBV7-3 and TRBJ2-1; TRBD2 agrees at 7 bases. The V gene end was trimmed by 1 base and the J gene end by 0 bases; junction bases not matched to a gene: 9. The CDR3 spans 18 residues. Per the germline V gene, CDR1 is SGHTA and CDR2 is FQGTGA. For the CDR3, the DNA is TGTGCCAGCAGCTTAAGGGGGGGGGACGGACGCTCCTACAATGAGCAGTTCTTC. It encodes CASSLRGGDGRSYNEQFF.